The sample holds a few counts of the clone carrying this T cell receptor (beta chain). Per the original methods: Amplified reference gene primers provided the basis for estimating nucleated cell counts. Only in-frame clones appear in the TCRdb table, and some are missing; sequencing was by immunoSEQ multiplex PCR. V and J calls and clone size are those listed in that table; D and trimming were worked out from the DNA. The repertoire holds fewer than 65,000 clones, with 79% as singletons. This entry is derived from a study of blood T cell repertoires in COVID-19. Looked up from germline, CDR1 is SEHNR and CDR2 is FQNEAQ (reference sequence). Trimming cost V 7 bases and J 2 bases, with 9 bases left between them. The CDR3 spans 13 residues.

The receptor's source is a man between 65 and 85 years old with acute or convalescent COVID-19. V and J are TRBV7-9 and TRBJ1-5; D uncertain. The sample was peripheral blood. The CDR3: CASTVGGNQPQHF. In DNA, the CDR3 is TGTGCCAGCACCGTGGGAGGCAATCAGCCCCAGCATTTT.